This is a list of T cell receptor beta chains from one sample in a study of T cells in Graves' hyperthyroidism and ophthalmopathy. TCRdb reprocessed the multiplex PCR reads via MiXCR and lists one record per CDR3 protein. The sample has about 640,000 distinct CDR3 sequences, more than 12% seen once. What was sequenced was blood. The source of these receptors is a woman aged 50 to 60 with Graves' ophthalmopathy. The conserved cysteine and the conserved F or W are not part of the CDR3 here. The D gene is left open where the match is weak.

D gene	J gene	V gene	CDR3 protein
.	TRBJ2-1	TRBV3-1	ASSQVRGMGANEQF
.	TRBJ2-7	TRBV11-3	ASSFRGGEQY
TRBD1	TRBJ1-5	TRBV24-1	ATSEGTGVSQH
TRBD1	TRBJ2-2	TRBV29-1	SGQGRGTGELF
.	TRBJ1-6	TRBV6-2/TRBV6-3	ASRRLMDSPLH
.	TRBJ1-3	TRBV20-1	SARGRGSGNTIY
TRBD2	TRBJ2-1	TRBV7-2	ASSLLGEGFDEQF
.	TRBJ1-3	TRBV9	ASSVQGLSGNTIY
.	TRBJ1-2	TRBV29-1	SVGDSGKVGYT
TRBD1	TRBJ2-7	TRBV28	ASRVIGTGPYEQY
TRBD2	TRBJ2-7	TRBV10-3	AIRERESLPYEQY
.	TRBJ2-3	TRBV12-3/TRBV12-4	ASTGGPWASTDTQY
.	TRBJ1-1	TRBV12-3/TRBV12-4	ASSAPGVVTEAF
TRBD1	TRBJ1-6	TRBV27	ASSLWGQGVDNSPLH